This T cell receptor beta chain was found in a study of somatic mutations in cytotoxic T cells in rheumatoid arthritis. General study points: Rheumatoid arthritis patients showed CD8+ clonality increasing with age, unlike healthy controls. Adjustment for multiple comparisons was not applied to the slight TRBV07 underrepresentation observed in rheumatoid arthritis patients.

TCRdb's table, derived via immunoSEQ multiplex PCR, lists solely in-frame clones and lacks some. The table shows tens of thousands of clones, with 84% occurring only once. Germline trimming cut 5 bases from V and 6 bases from J; bases unmatched to any gene: 5. Germline V gene data show CDR1 as MDHEN and CDR2 as SYDVKM. The CDR3 has 14 residues. As to this clone: Its antigen is undetermined.

This TCR came from a middle-aged man in good health. The rearrangement links TRBV28 to TRBJ2-2; 8 bases fit TRBD2. The sequenced sample was CD8+ T cells sorted from blood. This CDR3 reads CASSLAGNSGELFF. The DNA of the CDR3 is TGTGCCAGCAGTCTAGCGGGTAATTCCGGGGAGCTGTTTTTT.